The following is a TCR beta chain sequence with its context. Its matching antigen is unknown. These data originate in a study of T cell responses to AZD1222 COVID-19 vaccine. Overall study: Whether given at about 4 or about 12 weeks, second doses were pooled. General observations from the study: Reportedly, close to half of spike-specific TCRs are directed against unmutated variant regions.

The CDR3 length is 13 residues. Germline-derived CDR1 and CDR2 are GTSNPN and SVGIG (reference sequence). Germline trimming cut 3 bases from V and 6 bases from J; bases unmatched to any gene: 6. Clones were sequenced by immunoSEQ multiplex PCR, and TCRdb holds only the in-frame ones, with some missing. The sample holds some 130,000 clones, around 93% seen once. V gene TRBV30 combines with J gene TRBJ2-3, with 7 positions matching TRBD1. The receptor comes from an adult in good health. The source material was peripheral blood, sampled on day 0 of AZD1222 vaccination. The CDR3 DNA reads TGTGCCTGGAGGTTAGGGGGCCTCGATACGCAGTATTTT. The encoded protein is CAWRLGGLDTQYF.